What follows describes a single TCR beta chain. It lacks a known antigen. The read halts 3 residues ahead of the CDR3 end, with the missing end drawn from the germline J gene. Every participant had a single incident cervical HPV16 infection, and prevalent HPV16 infections were excluded. Cervical HPV DNA was detected with MY09/MY11 PCR, and genotyping was done by dot-blot hybridization. Roughly 15 mL of heparinized blood was centrifuged, after which the buffy coat was aliquoted, frozen at -30 degrees C, and then stored at -80 degrees C. Genomic DNA was extracted from buffy coat specimens using QIAGEN kits. The sample belongs to a study of T cells in women clearing cervical HPV infection (dated by TCRdb to the late 2010s). Context from the whole study: The cases were about 23 women with histologically confirmed HPV16-related CIN3 or worse, and 2 of those women had invasive cancers. Controls were more than 20 women whose single incident HPV16 infection cleared within 12 months without precancer or cancer developing. Case blood was taken at the visit when the lesion was first identified, whereas control blood was taken when infection was no longer detected. Among cases, blood sampling occurred a median of about 160 days after lesion detection, with an interquartile range of 90 to 200 days. Since HLA typing was available for only a few women, HLA type could not be ruled out as a confounder. The exploratory proof-of-principle case-control study was nested within the Guanacaste HPV Natural History Study in Costa Rica and compared TCR repertoires across cervical HPV16 outcomes. Cases and controls were matched on age within five years and on year of sample collection. Cases had a median age of about 34 years compared with 38 to 40 for controls, and baseline characteristics showed no significant differences between the groups. In the parent cohort, more than 8,500 women aged 18 or older were enrolled in Guanacaste, Costa Rica, during about 1993 to 1994 and then followed for 7 to 8 years. As quality controls, five blinded duplicates were added to each group, bringing the total to approximately 60 samples made up of approximately 50 participants and approximately ten replicates.

V is reduced by 0 bases and J by 1 base, leaving a spacing of 14 bases between them. The CDR3 measures 17 amino acids from cysteine to phenylalanine. The CDR3 was read in part: 42 bases, with the frame set at base 1. TCR beta CDR3 regions were amplified by multiplex PCR using the immunoSEQ assay from an average of around 1,200 ng genomic DNA per sample. Primer bias was corrected in the assay by using a complete synthetic TCR repertoire to establish an amplification baseline. The amplicons were sequenced using the Illumina platform. In the original analysis: Sequences were error-corrected by clustering with frequency ratios and a modified nearest-neighbor algorithm and were then analyzed in the immunoSEQ Analyzer with IMGT gene definitions. TCR richness and evenness were averaged over 20 rarefaction repeats at each rarefaction depth, excluding samples with fewer sequences than the depth. Wilcoxon rank sum tests with FDR correction were used to compare V, D and J gene relative abundances between the groups. In the blinded duplicates, the intraclass correlation was 90% to 96% for TCR richness and averaged around 78% across 55 to 75 gene segments. TCRdb re-hosts the immuneACCESS table, in-frame sequences only. Its copies lack some clones; in the studies checked, an unresolved V gene accounts for under half of them, and the cause for the rest is not known. For V, J and clone size, that table is used; D and trimming come from the DNA. The table for this sample records 31,000 or so clones. The ten most abundant clones make up 4.2% of the sample.

Overall study results and their limits: TRBV6-7 relative abundance was lower in cases than in controls (approximately 0.11% versus 0.16%; Bonferroni P = 0.0008). Cases were distinguished from controls with an estimated AUC of roughly 0.81 by random forest classifiers combining richness and V gene abundances. Because T-cell numbers per sample were unknown, differences in richness could reflect varying T-cell content rather than repertoire biology. The cross-sectional design could not show whether the associations came before the infection or were a result of it, and neither effector/memory subsets nor HPV-specific T cells were isolated. Significantly higher TCR repertoire richness was observed in CIN3+ cases than in controls across sequencing depths, whereas no difference in evenness was found.

Source material: blood buffy coat. The receptor was isolated from a woman aged 18 to 75 with a cervical HPV16 infection that either progressed to CIN3+ or cleared (not recorded which). The chain couples TRBV23-1 to TRBJ2-3; the D gene lacks a confident call. TRBV23-1 counts as an open reading frame of uncertain function. Incomplete CDR3 DNA: TGCGCCAGCAGTCAATCTTTCGAGATGGGCGGCACAGATACG. Its coded protein is CASSQSFEMGGTDT. The complete CDR3 reads CASSQSFEMGGTDTQYF.